This passage covers 2 T cell receptor beta chains from one sample sequenced in a study of blood T cell repertoires in COVID-19 (dated by TCRdb to 2020 to 2022). The library came from the immunoSEQ multiplex PCR assay. TCRdb provides this immuneACCESS table in a form limited to in-frame rearrangements. Some clones are lacking; in checked studies, under half of them reflect an unresolved V gene, and why the rest are absent is not known. This sample holds roughly 50,000 clones; 75% to 90% were observed only once. 13% to 15% of the sample goes to the ten largest clones. The sample taken for sequencing was peripheral blood. These TCRs come from a woman aged 55-69 years with active COVID-19.

The rearrangement uses TRBV7-6 and TRBJ2-5; TRBD1 matches 8 bases. From germline, CDR1 is SGHVS and CDR2 FNYEAQ. The V segment lost 6 bases and the J segment 4 bases; nucleotides outside the gene matches: 4. The CDR3 loop spans 13 amino acids. CDR3 bases: TGTGCCAGCAGACCGGGGACAGGAGAGACCCAGTACTTC. It specifies CASRPGTGETQYF. The variable domain in full, with the rest retrieved from reference TRBV7-6 and TRBJ2-5, is GAGVSQSPRYKVTKRGQDVALRCDPISGHVSLYWYRQALGQGPEFLTYFNYEAQQDKSGLPNDRFSAERPEGSISTLTIQRTEQRDSAMYRCASRPGTGETQYFGPGTRLLVL.

The rearrangement joins TRBV2 to TRBJ2-1; possible D gene TRBD1, 5 bases. Trimming took off 2 bases at V and 4 bases at J, with 6 bases between the two ends. CDR1 and CDR2 (germline): SNHLY, FYNNEI. The CDR3 has 13 amino acids. The CDR3 spells CASSEQGYNEQFF. The CDR3 DNA sequence: TGTGCCAGCAGTGAACAGGGATACAATGAGCAGTTCTTC.